The text below deals with one TCR beta chain. Its antigen remains unknown. The record originates from a study of shared clonotypes between healthy human individuals. Whole-study results and caveats: Estimated richness was generally greater in naive than memory subsets.

Using immunoSEQ multiplex PCR, the repertoire was profiled, and TCRdb retains in-frame clones only, with some absent. Among some 2,100,000 clones listed, approximately 96% were seen once. The sequence was obtained from a man aged 18 to 29 in good health. The specimen sequenced was naive CD4+ T cells sorted from blood. Subset: CD45RA+ positively selected.

CDR3: CASSLQGVFGNQPQHF. DNA for the CDR3: TGTGCCAGCAGTTTACAGGGGGTATTTGGCAATCAGCCCCAGCATTTT. The V gene is TRBV27, the J gene TRBJ1-5; TRBD1 aligns across 7 bases. Germline loops: CDR1 MNHEY, CDR2 SMNVEV (reference sequence). V shed 2 bases and J 2 bases; nucleotides not matched to a gene: 6. This CDR3 is built from 16 residues.